This T cell receptor (beta chain) was identified in a study of blood T cell repertoires in COVID-19. The overall study: The United States, Italy and Spain supplied acute and convalescent COVID-19 samples. PBMCs, B-cell-depleted T cells, or T cells were the source of the cDNA or gDNA that made up the material.

CDR1 and CDR2 (germline): MGHRA, YSYEKL. The CDR3 totals 14 residues. V lost 8 bases and J lost 0, with 13 bases in between. Per the study methods: Researchers report that nucleated cell counts were estimated from reference gene primer amplification. This table comes from immunoSEQ multiplex PCR, and its TCRdb copy is limited to in-frame clones, with some not included. Clone size and V and J calls were adopted from that table, with D and trimming inferred from the DNA. The sample carries about 150,000 clones, 87% recorded once. This clone has a single count. The sample consisted of peripheral blood. The receptor was isolated from a woman aged 55-70 years with active or convalescent COVID-19. The genes are TRBV4-1 and TRBJ1-1; D is unresolved. The CDR3 nucleotides are TGCGCCAGCTACTCGGGGAGACTGAACACTGAAGCTTTCTTT. Translating it yields CASYSGRLNTEAFF.